A single sample gave rise to the 18 T cell receptor beta chains below, sequenced in a study of T cell responses to AZD1222 COVID-19 vaccine. TCRdb keeps only in-frame clones here, not all; method: immunoSEQ multiplex PCR. The sample table sets out about 140,000 clones. Material: peripheral blood. The receptors stem from an adult in good health.

The chain couples TRBV6-1 to TRBJ2-1; 9 nucleotides agree with TRBD2. Germline V gene lookup returns CDR1 MNHNS and CDR2 SASEGT. V dropped 2 bases and J dropped 5; count of bases not matched to a gene: 4. This CDR3 contains 15 residues. In nucleotides, the CDR3 is TGTGCCAGCAGTGAAAGGAGACTAGCGGACAATGAGCAGTTCTTC. This gives the protein CASSERRLADNEQFF.

The J gene is TRBJ1-2, the V gene TRBV28, with unresolved D. The germline V gene encodes CDR1 MDHEN and CDR2 SYDVKM. The CDR3 is 14 amino acids. With 1 base removed from V and 2 bases from J, the gap between germline ends came to 8 bases. DNA of the CDR3: TGTGCCAGCAGTTTATTCCAGGAGAACTATGGCTACACCTTC. It is translated as CASSLFQENYGYTF.

V and J are TRBV4-1 and TRBJ2-7; perhaps TRBD2 as D (6 bases). This CDR3 is 13 amino acids long. V was shortened by 4 bases and J by 4 bases, with 11 bases between the two germline ends. CDR1 and CDR2 (germline): MGHRA, YSYEKL. The CDR3 region is CASSRESGYEQYF. Written as DNA, the CDR3 is TGCGCCAGCAGCCGGGAGAGCGGGTACGAGCAGTACTTC.

V and J are TRBV7-9 and TRBJ2-1; TRBD2 matches 13 bases. The germline V gene encodes CDR1 SEHNR and CDR2 FQNEAQ (reference sequence). This CDR3 comprises 18 residues. After removal of 4 bases from V and 10 bases from J, the junction contained 16 bases not matched to a gene. CDR3: CASSSGRTSGGTDYEQFF. CDR3 nucleotide sequence: TGTGCCAGCAGCTCAGGGCGGACTAGCGGGGGTACCGATTACGAGCAGTTCTTC.

V gene TRBV13 combines with J gene TRBJ2-3; D not certain. Germline V CDR1 and CDR2: PRHDT, FYEKMQ (reference sequence). V lost 5 bases and J 5 bases, leaving 17 bases between the germline ends. The CDR3 has 15 residues. The chain's CDR3 is CASSLNPDTLDTQYF. CDR3 nucleotide sequence: TGTGCCAGCAGCCTTAACCCCGACACTTTAGATACGCAGTATTTT. Full variable domain (outside the CDR3, taken from reference TRBV13 and TRBJ2-3): AAGVIQSPRHLIKEKRETATLKCYPIPRHDTVYWYQQGPGQDPQFLISFYEKMQSDKGSIPDRFSAQQFSDYHSELNMSSLELGDSALYFCASSLNPDTLDTQYFGPGTRLTVL.

The genes are TRBV19 and TRBJ1-4; the D gene is possibly TRBD1 (6 bases). Germline V gene lookup returns CDR1 LNHDA and CDR2 SQIVND (reference sequence). V gave up 2 bases and J gave up 5 bases, with 18 bases separating them. CDR3 length equals 17 residues. The CDR3 here is CASSIPTEGGQNEKLFF. In nucleotides, the CDR3 is TGTGCCAGTAGTATACCGACCGAGGGGGGACAAAATGAAAAACTGTTTTTT.

The chain joins TRBV19 to TRBJ1-3; no definite D call. Trimming took 4 bases from V and 0 from J, leaving 13 bases between them. Germline-derived CDR1 and CDR2 are LNHDA and SQIVND (reference sequence). The CDR3 is 16 residues long. CDR3 loop: CASSTEGPYSGNTIYF. In DNA form, the CDR3 reads TGTGCCAGTAGTACAGAGGGTCCTTACTCTGGAAACACCATATATTTT.

The rearrangement joins TRBV6-5 to TRBJ1-4, with TRBD1 matching 8 bases. The CDR3 covers 14 residues. V trimming: 8 bases; J trimming: 4 bases; junction bases outside the gene matches: 6. Germline V CDR1 and CDR2: MNHEY, SVGAGI. The CDR3 sequence: CASGRDRLNEKLFF. CDR3 coding DNA: TGTGCCAGCGGCCGGGACAGGCTTAATGAAAAACTGTTTTTT.

The chain joins TRBV29-1 to TRBJ1-1; no clear D gene. The CDR3 loop spans 11 amino acids. CDR1 is SQVTM and CDR2 is ANQGSEA in the germline V gene. The germline V and J ends were trimmed by 4 bases and 3 bases, with 6 bases remaining between them. The CDR3 is CSVGKDTEAFF. As DNA, the CDR3 is TGCAGCGTTGGGAAGGACACTGAAGCTTTCTTT.

The J gene is TRBJ1-2, the V gene TRBV6-2 or TRBV6-3; D is perhaps TRBD1 (5 bases). Trimming stripped 5 bases from V and 2 bases from J, with 9 bases between. Germline CDR1 and CDR2: MNHEY and SVGEGT. The CDR3 totals 13 residues. CDR3 protein: CASSARDNYGYTF. The CDR3 bases are TGTGCCAGCAGTGCCCGGGACAACTATGGCTACACCTTC.

The chain employs TRBV6-2 or TRBV6-3 and TRBJ1-2; D is uncertain. The germline gives CDR1 MNHEY, CDR2 SVGEGT. V gave up 2 bases and J gave up 6 bases, with 19 bases separating them. CDR3 length: 16 residues. DNA for the CDR3: TGTGCCAGCAGTTACGGCGGAAAGACAAGTAGGGATGGCTACACCTTC. Encoded protein: CASSYGGKTSRDGYTF.

The genes are TRBV6-6 and TRBJ2-5; no clear D. Trimming took 5 bases from V and 4 from J, leaving 8 bases between them. The CDR3 runs to 12 residues. Germline-derived CDR1 and CDR2 are MNHNY and SVGAGI (reference sequence). CDR3 region: CASSPELETQYF. The DNA for the CDR3 is TGTGCCAGCAGTCCGGAACTAGAGACCCAGTACTTC.

The chain recombines TRBV11-3 with TRBJ2-1; possibly TRBD1 for D (6 bases). The CDR3 consists of 15 residues. The germline V gene encodes CDR1 SGHNT and CDR2 YENEEA. V was cut by 5 bases and J by 2 bases, with 13 bases left in between. The CDR3 reads CASSPTGQTYNEQFF. The CDR3 DNA reads TGTGCCAGCAGCCCAACCGGACAGACCTACAATGAGCAGTTCTTC. The full variable domain, its missing parts supplied by reference TRBV11-3 and TRBJ2-1, is EAGVVQSPRYKIIEKKQPVAFWCNPISGHNTLYWYLQNLGQGPELLIRYENEEAVDDSQLPKDRFSAERLKGVDSTLKIQPAELGDSAVYLCASSPTGQTYNEQFFGPGTRLTVL.

J is TRBJ1-6 and V is TRBV3-1 (or the pseudogene TRBV3-2), with D unresolved. Germline CDR1 LGHDT, CDR2 YNNKEL (reference sequence). The CDR3 spans 11 residues. Trimming stripped 2 bases from V and 9 bases from J, with 2 bases between. The CDR3 sequence: CASSQSSPLHF. CDR3 coding DNA: TGTGCCAGCAGCCAAAGTTCACCCCTCCACTTT.

V usage is TRBV9 and J usage is TRBJ1-3; tentative D call: TRBD1 (6 bases). The CDR3 spans 16 residues. Germline values: CDR1 SGDLS, CDR2 YYNGEE. Trimming took 4 bases from V and 3 from J, leaving 17 bases between them. In DNA form, the CDR3 reads TGTGCCAGCAGCCAACCGCGGGGGCCGGGTGGAAACACCATATATTTT. This translates into CASSQPRGPGGNTIYF. Full variable domain (remainder filled in from reference TRBV9 and TRBJ1-3): DSGVTQTPKHLITATGQRVTLRCSPRSGDLSVYWYQQSLDQGLQFLIQYYNGEERAKGNILERFSAQQFPDLHSELNLSSLELGDSALYFCASSQPRGPGGNTIYFGEGSWLTVV.

The rearrangement joins TRBV6-6 to TRBJ1-1; tentative D call: TRBD1 (6 bases). In germline, CDR1 is MNHNY, CDR2 SVGAGI (reference sequence). Trimming cost V 6 bases and J 4 bases, with 21 bases left between them. CDR3 length: 16 amino acids. This CDR3 is CASRTPPRGGSTEAFF. CDR3 bases: TGTGCCAGCAGAACACCTCCCAGGGGCGGATCCACTGAAGCTTTCTTT.

This chain joins TRBV2 and TRBJ1-1; D remains ambiguous. The ends were cut back, 2 bases at V and 6 bases at J, with 10 bases in the middle. Looked up from germline, CDR1 is SNHLY and CDR2 is FYNNEI. The CDR3 totals 13 residues. The CDR3 here is CASSEPIPAEAFF. CDR3 bases: TGTGCCAGCAGTGAACCAATTCCGGCTGAAGCTTTCTTT.

The rearrangement uses TRBV5-1 and TRBJ1-4; 7 nucleotides agree with TRBD1. Germline V gene sequence: CDR1 SGHRS, CDR2 YFSETQ. The CDR3 is 17 amino acids. V lost 0 bases, J lost 7 bases, and 12 bases stayed unmatched. DNA of the CDR3: TGCGCCAGCAGCTTGGAAGGGGGCGATCTCTTGGGTGAAAAACTGTTTTTT. It translates to CASSLEGGDLLGEKLFF. The variable domain in full, completed from reference TRBV5-1 and TRBJ1-4, reads KAGVTQTPRYLIKTRGQQVTLSCSPISGHRSVSWYQQTPGQGLQFLFEYFSETQRNKGNFPGRFSGRQFSNSRSEMNVSTLELGDSALYLCASSLEGGDLLGEKLFFGSGTQLSVL.